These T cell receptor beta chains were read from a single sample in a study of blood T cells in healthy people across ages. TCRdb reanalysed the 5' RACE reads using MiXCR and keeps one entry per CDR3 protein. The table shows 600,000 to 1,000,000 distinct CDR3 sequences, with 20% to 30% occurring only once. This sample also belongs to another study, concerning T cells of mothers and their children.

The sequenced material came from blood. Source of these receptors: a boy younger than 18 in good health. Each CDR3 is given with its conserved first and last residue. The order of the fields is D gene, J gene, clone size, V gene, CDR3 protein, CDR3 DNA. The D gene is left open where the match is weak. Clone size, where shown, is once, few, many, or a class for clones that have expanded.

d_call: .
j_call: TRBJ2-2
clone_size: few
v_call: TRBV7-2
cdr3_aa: CASSLVFIGLNTGELFF
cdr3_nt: TGTGCCAGCAGCTTAGTATTCATAGGACTCAACACCGGGGAGCTGTTTTTT

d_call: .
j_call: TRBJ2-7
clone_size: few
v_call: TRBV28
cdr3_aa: CASSYSGVAYEQYF
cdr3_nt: TGTGCCAGCAGTTATTCAGGGGTAGCCTACGAGCAGTACTTC

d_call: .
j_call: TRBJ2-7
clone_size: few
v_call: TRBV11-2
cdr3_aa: CASSYTTGDYEQYF
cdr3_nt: TGTGCCAGCAGCTACACGACAGGAGACTACGAGCAGTACTTC

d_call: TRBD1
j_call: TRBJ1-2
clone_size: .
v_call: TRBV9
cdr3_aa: CASSGQGSGYGYTF
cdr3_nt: TGTGCCAGCAGCGGACAGGGTAGTGGCTATGGCTACACCTTC

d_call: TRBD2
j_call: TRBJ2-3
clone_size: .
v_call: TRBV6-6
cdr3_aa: CASSYYGGATDTQYF
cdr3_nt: TGTGCCAGCAGTTACTACGGGGGGGCCACAGATACGCAGTATTTT

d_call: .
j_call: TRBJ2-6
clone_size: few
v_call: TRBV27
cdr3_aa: CASSPRVAGANVLTF
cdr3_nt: TGTGCCAGCAGTCCCAGGGTAGCTGGGGCCAACGTCCTGACTTTC

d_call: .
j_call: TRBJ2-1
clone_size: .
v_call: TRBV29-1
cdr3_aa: CSVEMGSYNEQFF
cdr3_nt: TGCAGCGTTGAAATGGGGTCATACAATGAGCAGTTCTTC

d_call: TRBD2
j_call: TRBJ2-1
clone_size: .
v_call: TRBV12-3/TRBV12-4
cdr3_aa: CASRNIPGLEALYNEQFF
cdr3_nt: TGTGCCAGCAGAAACATCCCGGGACTAGAGGCCCTCTACAATGAGCAGTTCTTC

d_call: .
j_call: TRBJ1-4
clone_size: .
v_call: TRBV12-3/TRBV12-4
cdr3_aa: CASSRQSNEKLFF
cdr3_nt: TGTGCCAGCAGCCGACAGTCTAATGAAAAACTGTTTTTT

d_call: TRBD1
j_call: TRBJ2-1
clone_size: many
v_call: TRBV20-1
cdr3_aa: CSATQGQGVNEQFF
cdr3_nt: TGCAGTGCTACCCAGGGACAGGGGGTAAATGAGCAGTTCTTC

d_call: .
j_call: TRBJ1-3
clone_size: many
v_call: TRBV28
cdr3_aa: CASSSSHGNTIYF
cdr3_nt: TGTGCCAGCAGTTCATCCCATGGAAACACCATATATTTT

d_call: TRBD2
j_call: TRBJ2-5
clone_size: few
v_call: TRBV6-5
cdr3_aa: CASSNSQREIQETQYF
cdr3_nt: TGTGCCAGCAGTAACAGTCAGCGGGAGATACAAGAGACCCAGTACTTC

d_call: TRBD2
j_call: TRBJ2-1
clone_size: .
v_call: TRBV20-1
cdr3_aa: CSARRLAVLNEQFF
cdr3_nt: TGCAGTGCTAGACGTCTAGCGGTACTAAATGAGCAGTTCTTC

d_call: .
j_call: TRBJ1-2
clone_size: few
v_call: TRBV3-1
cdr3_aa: CASSQDGGEYGYTF
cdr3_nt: TGTGCCAGCAGCCAAGATGGGGGGGAGTATGGCTACACCTTC

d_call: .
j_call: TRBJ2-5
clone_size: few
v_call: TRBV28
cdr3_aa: CASSLQRGQETQYF
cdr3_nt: TGTGCCAGCAGTTTGCAAAGGGGGCAAGAGACCCAGTACTTC

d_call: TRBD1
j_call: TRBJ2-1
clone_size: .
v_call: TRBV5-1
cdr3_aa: CASSPQGAHNEQFF
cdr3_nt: TGCGCCAGCAGCCCCCAGGGGGCCCACAATGAGCAGTTCTTC

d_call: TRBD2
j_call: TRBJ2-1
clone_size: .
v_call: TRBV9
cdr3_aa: CASRVGLAEYNEQFF
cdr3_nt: TGTGCCAGCAGGGTAGGACTAGCGGAGTACAATGAGCAGTTCTTC

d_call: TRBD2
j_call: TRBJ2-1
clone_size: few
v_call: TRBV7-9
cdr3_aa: CASSLLAGVNEQFF
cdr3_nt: TGTGCCAGCAGCTTACTGGCGGGAGTTAATGAGCAGTTCTTC

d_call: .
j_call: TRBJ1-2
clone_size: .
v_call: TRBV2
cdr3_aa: CASRFGGGVSYGYTF
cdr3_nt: TGTGCCAGCAGATTCGGGGGGGGCGTGAGCTATGGCTACACCTTC

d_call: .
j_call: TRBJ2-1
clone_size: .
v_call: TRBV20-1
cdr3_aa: CSARGVYSYNEQFF
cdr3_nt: TGCAGTGCTAGAGGGGTTTACTCCTACAATGAGCAGTTCTTC

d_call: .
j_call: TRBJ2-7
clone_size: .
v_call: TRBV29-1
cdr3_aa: CSVGWRQAYEQYF
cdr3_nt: TGCAGCGTTGGGTGGAGACAGGCGTACGAGCAGTACTTC

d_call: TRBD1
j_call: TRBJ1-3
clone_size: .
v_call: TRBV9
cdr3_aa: CASSAQQGASGNTIYF
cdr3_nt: TGTGCCAGCAGCGCTCAACAGGGGGCATCTGGAAACACCATATATTTT

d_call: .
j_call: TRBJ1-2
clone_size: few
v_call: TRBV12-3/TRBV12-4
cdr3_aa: CASNLDINYGYTF
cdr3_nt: TGTGCCAGCAACCTCGACATAAACTATGGCTACACCTTC

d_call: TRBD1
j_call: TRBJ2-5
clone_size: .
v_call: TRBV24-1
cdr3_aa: CATSDQRTGVVKETQYF
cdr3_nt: TGTGCCACCAGTGACCAACGGACAGGGGTGGTGAAGGAGACCCAGTACTTC